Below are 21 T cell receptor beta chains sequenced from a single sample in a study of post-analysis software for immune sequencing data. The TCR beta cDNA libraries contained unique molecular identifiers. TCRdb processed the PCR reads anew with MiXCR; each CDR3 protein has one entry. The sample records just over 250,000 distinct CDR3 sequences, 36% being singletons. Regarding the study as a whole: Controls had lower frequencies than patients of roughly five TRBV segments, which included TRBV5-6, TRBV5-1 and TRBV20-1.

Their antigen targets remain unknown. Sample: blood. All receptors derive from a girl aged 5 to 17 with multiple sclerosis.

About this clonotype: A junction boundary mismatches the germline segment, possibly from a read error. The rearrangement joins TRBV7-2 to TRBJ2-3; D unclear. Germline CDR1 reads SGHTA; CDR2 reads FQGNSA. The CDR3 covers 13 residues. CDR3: CAGSLGGCNTQYF. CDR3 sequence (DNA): TGTGCCGGCAGCTTAGGCGGTTGCAATACGCAGTATTTT. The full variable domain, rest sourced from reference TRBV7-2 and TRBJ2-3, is GAGVSQSPSNKVTEKGKDVELRCDPISGHTALYWYRQSLGQGLEFLIYFQGNSAPDKSGLPSDRFSAERTGGSVSTLTIQRTQQEDSAVYLCAGSLGGCNTQYFGPGTRLTVL.

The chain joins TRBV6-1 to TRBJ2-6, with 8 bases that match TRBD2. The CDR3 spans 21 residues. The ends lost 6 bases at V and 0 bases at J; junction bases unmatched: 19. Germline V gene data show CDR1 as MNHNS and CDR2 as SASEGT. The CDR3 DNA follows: TGTGCCAGCAGGGAAAGATCCGGGGGGGGATCGGTGAGCTCTGGGGCCAACGTCCTGACTTTC. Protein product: CASRERSGGGSVSSGANVLTF.

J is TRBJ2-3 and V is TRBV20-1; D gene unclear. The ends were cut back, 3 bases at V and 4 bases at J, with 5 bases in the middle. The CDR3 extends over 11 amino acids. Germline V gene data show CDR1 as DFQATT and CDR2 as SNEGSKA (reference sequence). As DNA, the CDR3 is TGCAGTGCTAGCCCCGCAGATACGCAGTATTTT. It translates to CSASPADTQYF.

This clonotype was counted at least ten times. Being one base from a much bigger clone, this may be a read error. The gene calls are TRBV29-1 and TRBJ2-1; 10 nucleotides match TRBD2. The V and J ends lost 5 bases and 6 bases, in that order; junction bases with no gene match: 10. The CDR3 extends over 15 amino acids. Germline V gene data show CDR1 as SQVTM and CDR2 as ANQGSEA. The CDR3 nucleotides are TGCAGCGTTTCTTCTCTAGCGGGAGCTCGCAATGAGCAGTTCTTC. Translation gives CSVSSLAGARNEQFF.

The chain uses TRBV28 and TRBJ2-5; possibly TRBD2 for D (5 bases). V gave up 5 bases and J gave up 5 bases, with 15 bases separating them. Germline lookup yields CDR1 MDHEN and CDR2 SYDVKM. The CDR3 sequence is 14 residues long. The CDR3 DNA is TGTGCCAGCAGTGCTAACCGGGGTGGGGAGACCCAGTACTTC. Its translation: CASSANRGGETQYF.

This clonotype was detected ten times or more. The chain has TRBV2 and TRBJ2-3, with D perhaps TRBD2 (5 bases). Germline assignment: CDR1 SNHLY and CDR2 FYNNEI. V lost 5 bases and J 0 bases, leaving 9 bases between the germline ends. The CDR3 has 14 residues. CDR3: CASSLLASTDTQYF. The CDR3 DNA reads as TGTGCCAGCAGTCTATTAGCGAGCACAGATACGCAGTATTTT.

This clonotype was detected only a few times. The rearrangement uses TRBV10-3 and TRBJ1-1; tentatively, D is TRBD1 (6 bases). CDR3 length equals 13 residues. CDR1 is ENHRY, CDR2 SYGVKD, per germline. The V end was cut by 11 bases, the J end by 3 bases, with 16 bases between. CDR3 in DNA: TGTGCCGAAAGCGCCAGGGGAGACACTGAAGCTTTCTTT. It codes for CAESARGDTEAFF.

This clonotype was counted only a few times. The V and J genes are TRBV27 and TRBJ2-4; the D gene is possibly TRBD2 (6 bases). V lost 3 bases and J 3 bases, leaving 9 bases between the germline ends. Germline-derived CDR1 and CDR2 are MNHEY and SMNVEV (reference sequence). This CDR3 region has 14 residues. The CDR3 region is CASSLMGGKNIQYF. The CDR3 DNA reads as TGTGCCAGCAGTTTGATGGGGGGCAAAAACATTCAGTACTTC.

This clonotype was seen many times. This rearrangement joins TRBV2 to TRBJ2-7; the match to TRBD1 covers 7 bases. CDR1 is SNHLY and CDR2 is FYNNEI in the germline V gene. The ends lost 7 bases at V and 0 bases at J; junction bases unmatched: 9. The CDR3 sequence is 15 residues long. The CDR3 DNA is TGTGCCAGCAAGTCGAAAGGGACAGACTCCTACGAGCAGTACTTC. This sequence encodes CASKSKGTDSYEQYF.

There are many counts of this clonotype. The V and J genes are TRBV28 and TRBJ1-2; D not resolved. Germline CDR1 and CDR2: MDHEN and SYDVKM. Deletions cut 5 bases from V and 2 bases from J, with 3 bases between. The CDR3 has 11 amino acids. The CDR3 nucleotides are TGTGCCAGCAGTGGAAACTATGGCTACACCTTC. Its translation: CASSGNYGYTF.

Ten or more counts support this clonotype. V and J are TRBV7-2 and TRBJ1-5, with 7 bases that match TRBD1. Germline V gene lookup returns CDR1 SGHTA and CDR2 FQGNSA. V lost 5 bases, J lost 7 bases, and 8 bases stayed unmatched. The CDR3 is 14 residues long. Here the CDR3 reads CASSPATGNQPQHF. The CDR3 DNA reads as TGTGCCAGCAGCCCAGCGACAGGGAACCAGCCCCAGCATTTT.

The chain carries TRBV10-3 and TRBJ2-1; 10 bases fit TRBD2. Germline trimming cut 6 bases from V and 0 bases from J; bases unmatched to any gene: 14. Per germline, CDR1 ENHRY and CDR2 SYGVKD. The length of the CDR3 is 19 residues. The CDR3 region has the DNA TGTGCCATCAGGCAGATAGCGGGGGGTCACCTGGGCTCCTACAATGAGCAGTTCTTC. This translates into CAIRQIAGGHLGSYNEQFF.

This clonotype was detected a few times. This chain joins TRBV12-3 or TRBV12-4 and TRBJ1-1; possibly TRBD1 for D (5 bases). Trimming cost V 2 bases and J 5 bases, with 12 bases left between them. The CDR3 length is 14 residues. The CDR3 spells CASSLRAGWTEAFF. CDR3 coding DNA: TGTGCCAGCAGTTTAAGGGCAGGGTGGACTGAAGCTTTCTTT.

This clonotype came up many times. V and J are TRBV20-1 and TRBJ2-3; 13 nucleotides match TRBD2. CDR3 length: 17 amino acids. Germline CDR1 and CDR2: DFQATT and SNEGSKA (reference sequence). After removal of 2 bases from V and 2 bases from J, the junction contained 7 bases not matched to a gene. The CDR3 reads CSARRRTSGGNTDTQYF. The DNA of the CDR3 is TGCAGTGCTAGACGACGGACTAGCGGGGGAAACACAGATACGCAGTATTTT.

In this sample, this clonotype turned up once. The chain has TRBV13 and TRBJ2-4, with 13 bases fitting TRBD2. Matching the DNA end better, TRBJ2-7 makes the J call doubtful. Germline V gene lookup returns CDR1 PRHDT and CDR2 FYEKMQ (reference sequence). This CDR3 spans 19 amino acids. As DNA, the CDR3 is TGTGCCAGCAGCCCAACCTCGACTATACTAGCGGGAGGGCCTTACGAGCAGTACTTC. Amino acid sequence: CASSPTSTILAGGPYEQYF.

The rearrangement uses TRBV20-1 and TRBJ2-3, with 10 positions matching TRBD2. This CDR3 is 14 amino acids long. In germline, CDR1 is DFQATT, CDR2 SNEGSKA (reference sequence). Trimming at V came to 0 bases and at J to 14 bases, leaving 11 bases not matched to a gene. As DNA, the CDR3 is TGCAGTGCTAGAGATTGGAGCGGGGGGGGACCTGGGTATTTT. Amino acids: CSARDWSGGGPGYF.

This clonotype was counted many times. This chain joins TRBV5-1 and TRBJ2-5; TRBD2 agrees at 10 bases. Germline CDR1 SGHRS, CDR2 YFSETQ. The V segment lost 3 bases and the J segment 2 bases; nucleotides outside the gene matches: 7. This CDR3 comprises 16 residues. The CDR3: CASSSTSGVKQETQYF. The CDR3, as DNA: TGCGCCAGCAGCTCCACTAGCGGGGTGAAACAAGAGACCCAGTACTTC.

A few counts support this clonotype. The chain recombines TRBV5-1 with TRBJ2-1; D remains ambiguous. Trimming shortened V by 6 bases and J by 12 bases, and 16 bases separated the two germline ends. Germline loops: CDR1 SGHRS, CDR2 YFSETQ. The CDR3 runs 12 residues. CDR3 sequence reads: CASKDEGSSQFF. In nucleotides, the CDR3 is TGCGCCAGCAAGGATGAAGGCTCTTCGCAGTTCTTC.

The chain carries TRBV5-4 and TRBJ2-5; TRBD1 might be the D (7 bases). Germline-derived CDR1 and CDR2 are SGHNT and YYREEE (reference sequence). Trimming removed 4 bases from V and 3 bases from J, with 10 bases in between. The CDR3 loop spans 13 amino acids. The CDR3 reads CASSRGTEETQYF. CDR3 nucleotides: TGTGCCAGCAGCCGCGGGACAGAAGAGACCCAGTACTTC.

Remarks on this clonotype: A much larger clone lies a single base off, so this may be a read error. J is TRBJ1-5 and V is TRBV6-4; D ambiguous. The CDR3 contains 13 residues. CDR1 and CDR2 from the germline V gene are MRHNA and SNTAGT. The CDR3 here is CASSDSSDQPQHF. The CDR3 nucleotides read TGTGCCAGCAGTGACAGTAGCGATCAGCCCCAGCATTTT.

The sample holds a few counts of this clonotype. CDR3 residues: CASTMTGIDEQFF. In nucleotides, the CDR3 is TGTGCCAGCACCATGACAGGGATTGATGAGCAGTTCTTC. The chain employs TRBV2 and TRBJ2-1, with 7 bases matching TRBD1. CDR3 length equals 13 residues. Per the germline V gene, CDR1 is SNHLY and CDR2 is FYNNEI. V dropped 7 bases and J dropped 8; count of bases not matched to a gene: 8.